One sample yielded the 6 T cell receptor beta chains listed below, sequenced in a study of blood T cell repertoires in COVID-19. The protocol was immunoSEQ multiplex PCR, while the TCRdb copy is restricted to in-frame clones and leaves out a portion. The sample contains about 320,000 clones, around 90% of which appear only once. Sequences were obtained from PBMCs or T cells enriched from blood (not recorded which). Receptor source: a man in his sixties who had recovered from COVID-19.

The chain carries TRBV6-2 or TRBV6-3 and TRBJ1-3; D call uncertain. Trimming took 2 bases from V and 4 from J, leaving 15 bases between them. This CDR3 contains 16 residues. Germline assignment: CDR1 MNHEY and CDR2 SVGEGT. CDR3 loop: CASSYPPTARGNTIYF. The CDR3 coding sequence is TGTGCCAGCAGTTACCCTCCGACGGCGAGGGGAAACACCATATATTTT.

The chain recombines TRBV4-3 with TRBJ1-3; D remains unclear. CDR1 LGHNA and CDR2 YSLEER come from the germline V gene. The CDR3 is made up of 15 amino acids. Trimming pared 3 bases from V and 0 bases from J, leaving 9 bases between. The CDR3 region has the DNA TGCGCCAGCAGCCAGCTCGGGAGCTCTGGAAACACCATATATTTT. This encodes CASSQLGSSGNTIYF.

CDR3 loop: CASSLGRGNTEAFF. CDR3 DNA sequence: TGTGCCAGCAGCTTAGGCCGCGGGAACACTGAAGCTTTCTTT. This chain links TRBV13 with TRBJ1-1; D is unresolved. Germline V gene data show CDR1 as PRHDT and CDR2 as FYEKMQ (reference sequence). The CDR3 covers 14 residues. Trimming removed 0 bases from V and 1 base from J, with 6 bases in between.

J is TRBJ2-1 and V is TRBV7-9; TRBD2 matches 11 bases. This CDR3 is built from 15 residues. The ends lost 7 bases at V and 9 bases at J; junction bases unmatched: 11. Germline CDR1 reads SEHNR; CDR2 reads FQNEAQ (reference sequence). The CDR3 bases are TGTGCCAGCACCATGTTACTAGCGGGAGAGGGTGAGCAGTTCTTC. Residues: CASTMLLAGEGEQFF.

This chain uses TRBV6-5 with TRBJ1-5; maybe TRBD1 (5 bases). Germline V lookup: CDR1 MNHEY, CDR2 SVGAGI. The CDR3 spans 14 residues. V lost 6 bases, J lost 3 bases, and 12 bases lay in between. The CDR3 protein is CASRDIGYNQPQHF. Written as DNA, the CDR3 is TGTGCCAGCAGGGACATAGGATACAATCAGCCCCAGCATTTT.

The rearrangement joins TRBV11-2 to TRBJ1-2, with a weak D call TRBD1 (6 bases). CDR1 and CDR2 (germline): SGHAT, FQNNGV. V lost 4 bases and J 4 bases, leaving 19 bases between the germline ends. This CDR3 has 16 amino acids. CDR3 region: CASSSFLTGFSYGYTF. The CDR3 nucleotides are TGTGCCAGCAGCTCGTTTCTAACAGGGTTTTCCTATGGCTACACCTTC.